The subject of this entry is one TCR beta chain. The antigen is undetermined. Time point denoted: week 23, last vaccination. Vaccinated patients received 300 ug of mutant IDH1 20-mer peptide per dose, with topical imiquimod. This record comes from a study of a mutant IDH1 vaccine in newly diagnosed glioma. Study overall: The start of vaccination came 4-6 weeks after radiotherapy alone, or with temozolomide cycles. Earlier care involved radiotherapy, temozolomide, or both, and the majority received both. Whole-study results and caveats: No link was apparently found between pseudoprogression and changes in top peripheral T cell clonotypes.

Measured with immunoSEQ multiplex PCR; TCRdb has only the in-frame clones, and not every one. The sample lists 60,000 to 85,000 clones; approximately 85% were seen once. Specimen: PBMCs, collected from a glioma patient whose treatment included an IDH1 peptide vaccine. The sequence derives from a woman aged 45-65 years with glioma.

CDR3 bases: TGTGCCCTTGGGGGGGTGTTCAATCAGCCCCAGCATTTT. Protein product: CALGGVFNQPQHF. The genes are TRBV28 and TRBJ1-5, with a weak D call TRBD1 (5 bases). V lost 11 bases to trimming and J lost 3 bases, with 14 bases between them. The CDR3 loop spans 13 amino acids. Germline loops: CDR1 MDHEN, CDR2 SYDVKM.